Sequencing of this T cell receptor (beta chain) was carried out in a study of blood T cell repertoires in COVID-19. Across the study: Specimens from acute and convalescent COVID-19 originated in the United States, Italy and Spain.

Sequencing was performed with immunoSEQ multiplex PCR; in TCRdb, only in-frame clones are kept and a portion is missing. Of under 300,000 clones in the sample, approximately 88% are singletons; the top ten hold roughly 2.3%. Per germline, CDR1 SGHTA and CDR2 FQGNSA. Trimming took 4 bases from V and 7 from J, leaving 20 bases between them. The CDR3 runs 16 residues. This TCR derives from a woman aged 35 to 49 with acute COVID-19. This rearrangement joins TRBV7-2 to TRBJ1-5; D gene unclear. The sequencing sample was made of PBMCs or T cells enriched from blood (not recorded which). The CDR3 spells CASSYMGRESGQPQHF. CDR3 nucleotides: TGTGCCAGCAGCTATATGGGCCGAGAGTCCGGCCAGCCCCAGCATTTT.